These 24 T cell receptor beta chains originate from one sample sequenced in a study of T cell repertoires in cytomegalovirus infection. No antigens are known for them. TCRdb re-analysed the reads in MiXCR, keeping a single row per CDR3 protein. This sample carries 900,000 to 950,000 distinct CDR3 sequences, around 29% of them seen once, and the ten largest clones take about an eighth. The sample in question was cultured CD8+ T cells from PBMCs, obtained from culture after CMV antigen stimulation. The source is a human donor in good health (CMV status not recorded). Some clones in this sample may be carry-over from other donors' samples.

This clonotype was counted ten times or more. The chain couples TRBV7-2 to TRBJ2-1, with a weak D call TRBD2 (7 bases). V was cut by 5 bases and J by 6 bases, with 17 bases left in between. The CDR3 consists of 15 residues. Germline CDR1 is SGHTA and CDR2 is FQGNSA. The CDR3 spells CASSPEGGAGNEQFF. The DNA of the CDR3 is TGTGCCAGCAGCCCCGAGGGGGGGGCGGGCAATGAGCAGTTCTTC.

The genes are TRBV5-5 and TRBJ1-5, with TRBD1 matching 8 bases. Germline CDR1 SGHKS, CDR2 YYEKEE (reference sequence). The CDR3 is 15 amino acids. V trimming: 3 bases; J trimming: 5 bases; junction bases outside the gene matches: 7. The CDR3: CASSSGQGKYQPQHF. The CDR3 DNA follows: TGTGCCAGCAGCTCTGGACAGGGCAAATATCAGCCCCAGCATTTT.

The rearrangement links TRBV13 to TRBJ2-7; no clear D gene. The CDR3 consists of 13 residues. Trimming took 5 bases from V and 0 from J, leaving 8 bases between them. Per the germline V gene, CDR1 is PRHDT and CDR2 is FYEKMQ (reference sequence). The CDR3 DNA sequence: TGTGCCAGCAGCAGAGAGTCCTCCTACGAGCAGTACTTC. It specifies CASSRESSYEQYF.

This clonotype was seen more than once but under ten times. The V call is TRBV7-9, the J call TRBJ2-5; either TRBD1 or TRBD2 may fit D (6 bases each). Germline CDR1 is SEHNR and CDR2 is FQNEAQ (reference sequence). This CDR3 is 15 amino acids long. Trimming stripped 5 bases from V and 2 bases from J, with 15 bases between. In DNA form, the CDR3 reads TGTGCCAGCAGCCTGACTGGGGGGCTTCAAGAGACCCAGTACTTC. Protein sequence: CASSLTGGLQETQYF.

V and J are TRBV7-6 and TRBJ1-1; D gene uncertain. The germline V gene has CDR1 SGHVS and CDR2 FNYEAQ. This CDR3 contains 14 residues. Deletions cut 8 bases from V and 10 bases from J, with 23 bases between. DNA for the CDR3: TGTGCCAGCGGGTTAGAGGGCAGCCCCGCGGGAGCTTTCTTT. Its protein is CASGLEGSPAGAFF.

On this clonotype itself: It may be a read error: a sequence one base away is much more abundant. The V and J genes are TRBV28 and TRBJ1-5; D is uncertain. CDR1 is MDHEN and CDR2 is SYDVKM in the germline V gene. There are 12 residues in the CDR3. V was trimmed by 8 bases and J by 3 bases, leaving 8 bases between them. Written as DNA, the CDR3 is TGTGCCAGCGGAATACTCAATCAGCCCCAGCATTTT. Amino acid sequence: CASGILNQPQHF.

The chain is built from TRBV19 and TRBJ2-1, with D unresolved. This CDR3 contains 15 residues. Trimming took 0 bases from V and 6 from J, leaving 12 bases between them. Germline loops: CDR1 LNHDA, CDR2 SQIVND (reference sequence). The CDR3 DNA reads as TGTGCCAGTAGTATAGATTCTGGTGCCCCCAATGAGCAGTTCTTC. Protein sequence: CASSIDSGAPNEQFF. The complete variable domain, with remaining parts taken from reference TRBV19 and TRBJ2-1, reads DGGITQSPKYLFRKEGQNVTLSCEQNLNHDAMYWYRQDPGQGLRLIYYSQIVNDFQKGDIAEGYSVSREKKESFPLTVTSAQKNPTAFYLCASSIDSGAPNEQFFGPGTRLTVL.

In DNA form, the CDR3 reads TGTGCCAGCAGTTATCAGCTAGCGGGGGGGCCGGGCGAGCAGTACGTC. Encoded protein: CASSYQLAGGPGEQYV. V is TRBV6-2 or TRBV6-3 and J is TRBJ2-7, with 12 nucleotides matching TRBD2. The J segment lost 6 bases and the V segment lost 3 bases, leaving 9 bases of the junction unmatched. This CDR3 is 16 amino acids long. Germline V lookup: CDR1 MNHEY, CDR2 SVGEGT.

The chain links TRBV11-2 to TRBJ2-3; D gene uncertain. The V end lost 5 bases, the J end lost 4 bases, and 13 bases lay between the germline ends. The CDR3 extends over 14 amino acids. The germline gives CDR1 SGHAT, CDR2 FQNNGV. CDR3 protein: CASSPPDRSDTQYF. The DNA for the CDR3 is TGTGCCAGCAGCCCCCCCGACCGGTCAGATACGCAGTATTTT.

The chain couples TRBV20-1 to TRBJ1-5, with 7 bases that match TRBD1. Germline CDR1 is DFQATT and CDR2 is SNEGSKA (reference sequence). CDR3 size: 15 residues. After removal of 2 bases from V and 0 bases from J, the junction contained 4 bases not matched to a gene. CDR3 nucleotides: TGCAGTGCTAGAAGGGACAGAAATAGCAATCAGCCCCAGCATTTT. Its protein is CSARRDRNSNQPQHF.

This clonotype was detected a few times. The CDR3 here is CASSSSTRNEQYV. The CDR3 region has the DNA TGTGCCAGCAGTTCCTCGACTAGGAACGAGCAGTACGTC. The gene calls are TRBV6-6 and TRBJ2-7, with D maybe TRBD2 (6 bases). V lost 4 bases, J lost 5 bases, and 12 bases lay in between. CDR3 size: 13 residues. In germline, CDR1 is MNHNY, CDR2 SVGAGI (reference sequence).

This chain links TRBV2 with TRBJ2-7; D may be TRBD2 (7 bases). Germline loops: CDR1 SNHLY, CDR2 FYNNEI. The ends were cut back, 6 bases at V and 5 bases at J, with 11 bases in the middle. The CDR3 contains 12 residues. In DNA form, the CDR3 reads TGTGCCAGCAGGGGGGGGCAGGACGAGCAGTACGTC. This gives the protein CASRGGQDEQYV.

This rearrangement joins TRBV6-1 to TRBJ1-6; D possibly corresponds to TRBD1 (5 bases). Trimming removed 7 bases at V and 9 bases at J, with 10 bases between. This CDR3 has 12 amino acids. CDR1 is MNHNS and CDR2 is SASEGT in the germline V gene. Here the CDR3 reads CASNTGGSPLHF. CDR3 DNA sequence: TGTGCCAGCAATACAGGCGGTTCACCCCTCCACTTT.

The CDR3 region has the DNA TGTGCCAGCAGCCCAATGACGGAAGGGGATTTTTACAATGAGCAGTTCTTC. It encodes CASSPMTEGDFYNEQFF. The chain employs TRBV7-2 and TRBJ2-1; possible D gene TRBD1, 5 bases. V lost 5 bases, J lost 4 bases, and 21 bases lay in between. The germline CDR1 and CDR2 sequences are SGHTA and FQGNSA. The CDR3 consists of 17 residues.

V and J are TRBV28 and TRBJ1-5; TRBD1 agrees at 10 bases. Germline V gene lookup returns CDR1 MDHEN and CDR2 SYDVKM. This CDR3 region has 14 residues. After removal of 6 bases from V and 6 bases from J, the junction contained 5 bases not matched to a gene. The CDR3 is CASSWDRGTQPQHF. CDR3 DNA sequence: TGTGCCAGCAGCTGGGACAGGGGAACTCAGCCCCAGCATTTT.

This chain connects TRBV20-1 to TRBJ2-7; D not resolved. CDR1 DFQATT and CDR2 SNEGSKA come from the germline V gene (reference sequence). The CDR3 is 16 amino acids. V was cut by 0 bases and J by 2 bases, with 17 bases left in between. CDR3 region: CSARDREAPLAYEQYF. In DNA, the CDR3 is TGCAGTGCTAGAGATAGGGAAGCCCCTTTGGCCTACGAGCAGTACTTC.

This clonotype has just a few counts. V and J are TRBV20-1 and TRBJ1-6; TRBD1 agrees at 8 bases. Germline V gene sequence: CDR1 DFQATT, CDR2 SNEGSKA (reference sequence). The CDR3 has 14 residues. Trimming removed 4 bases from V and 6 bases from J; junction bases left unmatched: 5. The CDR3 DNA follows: TGCAGTGCTATAAGGACAGGGAGTAATTCACCCCTCCACTTT. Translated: CSAIRTGSNSPLHF.

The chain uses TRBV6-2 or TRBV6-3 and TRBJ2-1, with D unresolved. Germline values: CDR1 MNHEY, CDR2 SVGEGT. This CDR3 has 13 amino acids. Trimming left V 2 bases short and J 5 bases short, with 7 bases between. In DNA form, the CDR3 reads TGTGCCAGCAGTTACCACCTAAACAATGAGCAGTTCTTC. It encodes CASSYHLNNEQFF.

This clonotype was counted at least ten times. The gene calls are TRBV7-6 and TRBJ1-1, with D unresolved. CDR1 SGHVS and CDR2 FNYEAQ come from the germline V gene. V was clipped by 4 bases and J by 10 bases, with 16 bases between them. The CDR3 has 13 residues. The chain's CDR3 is CASSSSDLSTAFF. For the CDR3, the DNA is TGTGCCAGCAGCTCTAGCGACCTTAGTACAGCTTTCTTT.

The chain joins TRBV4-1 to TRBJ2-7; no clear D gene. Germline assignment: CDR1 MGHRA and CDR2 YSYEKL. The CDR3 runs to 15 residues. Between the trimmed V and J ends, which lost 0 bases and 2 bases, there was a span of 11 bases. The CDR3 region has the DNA TGCGCCAGCAGCCAAGAAAGGGCCTCCACCTACGAGCAGTACGTC. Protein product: CASSQERASTYEQYV.

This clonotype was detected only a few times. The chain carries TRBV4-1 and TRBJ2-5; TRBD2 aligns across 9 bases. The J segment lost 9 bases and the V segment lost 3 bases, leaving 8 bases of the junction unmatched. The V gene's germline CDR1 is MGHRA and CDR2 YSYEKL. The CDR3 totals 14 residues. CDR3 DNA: TGCGCCAGCAGCCAGGGACTAGCTGGAGGGGCCCAGTACTTC. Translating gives CASSQGLAGGAQYF.

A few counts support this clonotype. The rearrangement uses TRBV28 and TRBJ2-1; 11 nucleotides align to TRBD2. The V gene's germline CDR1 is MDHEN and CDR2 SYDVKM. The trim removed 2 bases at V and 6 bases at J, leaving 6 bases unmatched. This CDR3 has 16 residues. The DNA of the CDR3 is TGTGCCAGCAGTTTAGTAGCGGGGGGGCTCCTCAATGAGCAGTTCTTC. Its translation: CASSLVAGGLLNEQFF.

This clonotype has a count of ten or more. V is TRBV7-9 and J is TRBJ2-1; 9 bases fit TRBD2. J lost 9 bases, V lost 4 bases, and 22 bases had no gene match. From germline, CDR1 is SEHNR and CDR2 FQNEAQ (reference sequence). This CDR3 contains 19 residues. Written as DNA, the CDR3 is TGTGCCAGCAGCTCCTCCTCGATACCCTCTAGCGGGGTTCTCGCTGAGCAGTTCTTC. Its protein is CASSSSSIPSSGVLAEQFF.

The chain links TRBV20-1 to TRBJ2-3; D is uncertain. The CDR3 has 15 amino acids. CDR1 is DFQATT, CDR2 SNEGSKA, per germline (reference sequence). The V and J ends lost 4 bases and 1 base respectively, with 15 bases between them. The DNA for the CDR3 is TGCAGTGCTATTACACTTAAGCGCGGCACAGATACGCAGTATTTT. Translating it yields CSAITLKRGTDTQYF.